The 28 T cell receptor beta chains presented below share a single source sample, sequenced in a study of low-dose radiotherapy and immunotherapy resistance in tumors. Primers used for first-strand cDNA, a TRAV- and TRBV-specific set, covered both alpha and beta chains. For amplifying TCRs, the PCR ran for 20 to 25 cycles with Phusion, which was used together with a constant-region primer and the adapter on the V primers. TCRdb re-called the reads through MiXCR, storing one row per CDR3 protein. Among tens of thousands of distinct CDR3 sequences listed, around 20% were seen once. Time point in this sample: after trial treatment. Noted treatment: LDRT plus nivolumab, ipilimumab, low-dose cyclophosphamide and aspirin (RACIN trial). The sequenced sample was PBMCs, obtained after low-dose radiotherapy plus immunotherapy. The receptors were gathered from a female donor with ovarian cancer.

The J gene is TRBJ2-7, the V gene TRBV2; the D is unclear. Germline lookup yields CDR1 SNHLY and CDR2 FYNNEI. The CDR3 is made up of 14 amino acids. Trimming took off 4 bases at V and 0 bases at J, with 10 bases between the two ends. The CDR3 sequence: CASSGRLSSYEQYF. As DNA, the CDR3 is TGTGCCAGCAGTGGGAGACTGAGCTCCTACGAGCAGTACTTC.

This clonotype appeared many times. V gene TRBV6-1 combines with J gene TRBJ2-1; D is ambiguous. The CDR3 is 14 amino acids. Germline V CDR1 and CDR2: MNHNS, SASEGT. Between the trimmed V and J ends, which lost 6 bases and 0 bases, there was a span of 9 bases. CDR3 sequence reads: CASRVQDSYNEQFF. The CDR3 bases are TGTGCCAGCAGGGTCCAGGACTCCTACAATGAGCAGTTCTTC.

A remark on this clonotype: A far larger clone lies a single base away; this is likely a read error. The rearrangement links TRBV6-8 to TRBJ2-3; 8 positions match TRBD2. This CDR3 contains 17 residues. The germline V gene encodes CDR1 MNHGY and CDR2 SAAAGT. The trim removed 5 bases at V and 5 bases at J, leaving 15 bases unmatched. The CDR3 region is CASSEAHDGGAIDTQYF. In nucleotides, the CDR3 is TGTGCCAGCAGTGAAGCGCATGACGGGGGGGCCATAGATACGCAGTATTTT.

The chain links TRBV2 to TRBJ1-1, with D hard to call. Germline V lookup: CDR1 SNHLY, CDR2 FYNNEI. V lost 5 bases to trimming and J lost 0 bases, with 7 bases between them. The CDR3 runs 13 residues. The DNA for the CDR3 is TGTGCCAGCAGTTACGGCATGAACACTGAAGCTTTCTTT. As protein: CASSYGMNTEAFF.

This clonotype appeared many times. The chain carries TRBV2 and TRBJ1-2; maybe TRBD1 (5 bases). The germline V and J ends were trimmed by 8 bases and 6 bases, with 19 bases remaining between them. Germline V lookup: CDR1 SNHLY, CDR2 FYNNEI. The CDR3 consists of 14 residues. As DNA, the CDR3 is TGTGCCAGCCTCGCCGACGACAGACCTAATGGCTACACCTTC. Translated, it gives CASLADDRPNGYTF.

This clonotype was counted ten times or more. The chain carries TRBV13 and TRBJ2-2; D gene ambiguous. The length of the CDR3 is 15 residues. Trimming pared 3 bases from V and 0 bases from J, leaving 8 bases between. Germline-derived CDR1 and CDR2 are PRHDT and FYEKMQ (reference sequence). CDR3 nucleotides: TGTGCCAGCAGCTTCCAGGCGACGAACACCGGGGAGCTGTTTTTT. The encoded protein is CASSFQATNTGELFF. Together with reference TRBV13 and TRBJ2-2, the CDR3 gives the full variable domain: AAGVIQSPRHLIKEKRETATLKCYPIPRHDTVYWYQQGPGQDPQFLISFYEKMQSDKGSIPDRFSAQQFSDYHSELNMSSLELGDSALYFCASSFQATNTGELFFGEGSRLTVL.

The CDR3 sequence is CASSLGVQSGEQFF. Here the CDR3 DNA reads TGTGCCAGCAGCTTAGGAGTTCAGAGCGGTGAGCAGTTCTTC. The rearrangement links TRBV7-3 to TRBJ2-1, with D tentatively TRBD2 (5 bases). Germline values: CDR1 SGHTA, CDR2 FQGTGA. The CDR3 has 14 residues. V lost 2 bases and J lost 9, with 14 bases in between.

There are many counts of this clonotype. V is TRBV10-3 and J is TRBJ2-5; D call uncertain. Trimming cost V 5 bases and J 5 bases, with 12 bases left between them. From germline, CDR1 is ENHRY and CDR2 SYGVKD. This CDR3 contains 13 residues. This CDR3 reads CAISPGPGETQYF. The CDR3 DNA follows: TGTGCCATCAGTCCGGGCCCTGGGGAGACCCAGTACTTC.

At least ten counts were recorded for this clonotype. The chain is built from TRBV29-1 and TRBJ2-7; 12 bases align to TRBD2. The CDR3 is made up of 13 amino acids. The V segment lost 7 bases and the J segment 2 bases; nucleotides outside the gene matches: 3. Germline V gene data show CDR1 as SQVTM and CDR2 as ANQGSEA. The CDR3 region has the DNA TGCAGCGCAGGACTAGCGGGGACCTACGAGCAGTACTTC. Residues: CSAGLAGTYEQYF.

By share, this clonotype ranks as medium-sized (0.01 to 0.1%). The chain couples TRBV9 to TRBJ2-7; 7 bases fit TRBD1. J lost 5 bases, V lost 3 bases, and 8 bases had no gene match. The CDR3 runs 14 residues. Germline V gene data show CDR1 as SGDLS and CDR2 as YYNGEE. DNA for the CDR3: TGTGCCAGCAGCGCCGGGACAGCCATTAACGAGCAGTACTTC. This sequence encodes CASSAGTAINEQYF.

This clonotype was recorded many times. The V call is TRBV30, the J call TRBJ1-6; a weak D match, TRBD1 (6 bases). Per the germline V gene, CDR1 is GTSNPN and CDR2 is SVGIG (reference sequence). The V end lost 3 bases, the J end lost 9 bases, and 18 bases lay between the germline ends. The CDR3 consists of 15 residues. This CDR3 reads CAWRTQGITTSPLHF. CDR3 DNA sequence: TGTGCCTGGAGGACCCAGGGGATCACCACTTCACCCCTCCACTTT.

This clonotype came up many times. CDR3 DNA sequence: TGTGCCAGCAGTGACGGAGGGGAGCAGTTCTTC. Residues: CASSDGGEQFF. The V call is TRBV6-4, the J call TRBJ2-1; D might be TRBD2 (6 bases). The CDR3 extends over 11 amino acids. With 2 bases removed from V and 10 bases from J, the gap between germline ends came to 6 bases. Germline V gene lookup returns CDR1 MRHNA and CDR2 SNTAGT.

This clonotype was counted ten times or more. V gene TRBV25-1 combines with J gene TRBJ2-5, with D tentatively TRBD1 (6 bases). V was pared by 4 bases and J by 5 bases, with 11 bases between. This CDR3 has 13 amino acids. In germline, CDR1 is MGHDK, CDR2 SYGVNS. The CDR3 DNA is TGTGCCAGCAGTGCTCAGGGGCGGGAGACCCAGTACTTC. Its protein is CASSAQGRETQYF.

This clonotype is medium-sized (0.01 to 0.1%). CDR3 protein: CASSPPRAADTEAFF. CDR3 DNA sequence: TGTGCCAGCAGCCCGCCGAGGGCTGCGGACACTGAAGCTTTCTTT. The chain recombines TRBV9 with TRBJ1-1; no clear D. CDR3 length: 15 residues. V gave up 4 bases and J gave up 3 bases, with 16 bases separating them. Germline CDR1 and CDR2: SGDLS and YYNGEE.

The table lists this clonotype with a few counts. The chain is built from TRBV18 and TRBJ1-5; maybe TRBD1 (6 bases). The germline V and J ends were trimmed by 5 bases and 1 base, with 12 bases remaining between them. Looked up from germline, CDR1 is KGHSH and CDR2 is LQKENI. CDR3 size: 15 residues. In DNA form, the CDR3 reads TGTGCCAGCTCAACAGGGACGGGGAGCAATCAGCCCCAGCATTTT. Translated, it gives CASSTGTGSNQPQHF.

This chain uses TRBV6-5 with TRBJ2-7; TRBD2 is a possible D gene (5 bases). Between the trimmed V and J ends, which lost 5 bases and 2 bases, there was a span of 10 bases. The CDR3 runs 13 residues. Looked up from germline, CDR1 is MNHEY and CDR2 is SVGAGI. The CDR3 here is CASSAQEAYEQYF. Here the CDR3 DNA reads TGTGCCAGCAGTGCGCAGGAGGCCTACGAGCAGTACTTC.

This clonotype was recorded at least ten times. The chain employs TRBV3-1 and TRBJ2-7; D is uncertain. The CDR3 sequence is 14 residues long. Trimming left V 1 base short and J 2 bases short, with 9 bases between. Germline V gives CDR1 LGHDT, CDR2 YNNKEL (reference sequence). Here the CDR3 reads CASSQVAGTYEQYF. CDR3 coding DNA: TGTGCCAGCAGCCAAGTTGCAGGAACCTACGAGCAGTACTTC.

In its sample, this clonotype was seen many times. J is TRBJ2-7 and V is TRBV4-1; 7 nucleotides match TRBD1. This CDR3 spans 13 amino acids. Germline loops: CDR1 MGHRA, CDR2 YSYEKL. Trimming removed 5 bases from V and 4 bases from J; junction bases left unmatched: 5. Here the CDR3 DNA reads TGCGCCAGCAGCTACCACAGGGGTTACGAGCAGTACTTC. The encoded protein is CASSYHRGYEQYF.

In its sample, this clonotype was seen many times. The chain recombines TRBV9 with TRBJ2-7; D is tentatively TRBD1 or TRBD2 (5 bases each). The CDR3 extends over 15 amino acids. Germline V gives CDR1 SGDLS, CDR2 YYNGEE. V was trimmed by 3 bases and J by 7 bases, leaving 20 bases between them. CDR3 sequence (DNA): TGTGCCAGCAGCGACGTAGGGACCGAACTAGGGGAGCAGTACTTC. Its protein is CASSDVGTELGEQYF.

The rearrangement joins TRBV30 to TRBJ2-3; D is possibly TRBD1 (6 bases). The CDR3 sequence is 14 residues long. Germline V gene lookup returns CDR1 GTSNPN and CDR2 SVGIG (reference sequence). V lost 2 bases, J lost 4 bases, and 13 bases lay in between. The DNA for the CDR3 is TGTGCCTGGAGTATATCAGGGGTCCCAGATACGCAGTATTTT. It codes for CAWSISGVPDTQYF.

This clonotype was seen at least ten times. This chain joins TRBV9 and TRBJ1-2; no clear D gene. The CDR3 spans 21 residues. The germline V and J ends were trimmed by 4 bases and 1 base, with 32 bases remaining between them. Germline V gene data show CDR1 as SGDLS and CDR2 as YYNGEE. The DNA for the CDR3 is TGTGCCAGCAGCTCCCCAAGGTTATCTGGTCAAAGGAGTCGGTTTAACTATGGCTACACCTTC. Encoded protein: CASSSPRLSGQRSRFNYGYTF.

This clonotype was counted ten times or more. The chain carries TRBV15 and TRBJ2-1, with 7 positions matching TRBD2. CDR3 length: 13 amino acids. Trimming took 5 bases from V and 12 from J; bases not matched to a gene: 10. From germline, CDR1 is LNHNV and CDR2 YYDKDF (reference sequence). CDR3 DNA sequence: TGTGCCACCAGCGAGGGTAGCGGGCATCGGCAGTTCTTC. This codes for CATSEGSGHRQFF.

This clonotype was counted many times. The rearrangement uses TRBV11-2 and TRBJ2-7, with TRBD1 identical over 9 bases. Trimming removed 5 bases from V and 5 bases from J; junction bases left unmatched: 7. The CDR3 sequence is 14 residues long. Germline CDR1 reads SGHAT; CDR2 reads FQNNGV. Written as DNA, the CDR3 is TGTGCCAGCAGCCAACCGGGACAGGGTGACGAGCAGTACTTC. Translating it yields CASSQPGQGDEQYF.

This clonotype was picked up many times. The chain couples TRBV6-6 to TRBJ2-7; TRBD1 matches at 7 bases. The V gene end was trimmed by 7 bases and the J gene end by 7 bases; junction bases not matched to a gene: 7. Germline lookup yields CDR1 MNHNY and CDR2 SVGAGI (reference sequence). CDR3 length equals 12 residues. The CDR3 is CASTRQGLEQYF. CDR3 DNA sequence: TGTGCCAGCACCCGACAGGGATTGGAGCAGTACTTC.

This clonotype has a count of ten or more. The CDR3 region is CSVGLQGRGETQYF. As DNA, the CDR3 is TGCAGCGTTGGGCTACAGGGGCGGGGGGAGACCCAGTACTTC. The chain links TRBV29-1 to TRBJ2-5; D assignment may be TRBD1 or TRBD2 (7 bases each). The CDR3 is 14 amino acids. Germline CDR1 is SQVTM and CDR2 is ANQGSEA. Trimming removed 4 bases from V and 5 bases from J, with 17 bases in between.

This clonotype was counted a few times. The chain employs TRBV12-3 or TRBV12-4 and TRBJ2-1; 11 nucleotides agree with TRBD2. This CDR3 comprises 15 residues. V lost 5 bases, J lost 5 bases, and 5 bases stayed unmatched. The CDR3: CASSLGGLADNEQFF. CDR3 sequence (DNA): TGTGCCAGCAGTCTAGGGGGACTAGCGGACAATGAGCAGTTCTTC.

This clonotype was seen many times. DNA of the CDR3: TGTGCCTGGAACCGAAGGGAGGGGCAGAGTGAAAAACTGTTTTTT. Translating it yields CAWNRREGQSEKLFF. This chain connects TRBV30 to TRBJ1-4; TRBD1 is a possible D gene (5 bases). Between the trimmed V and J ends, which lost 4 bases and 7 bases, there was a span of 19 bases. The CDR3 runs to 15 residues. CDR1 and CDR2 (germline): GTSNPN, SVGIG (reference sequence).

The rearrangement uses TRBV20-1 and TRBJ2-1, with D unclear. V was cut by 3 bases and J by 9 bases, with 18 bases left in between. This CDR3 has 14 amino acids. From germline, CDR1 is DFQATT and CDR2 SNEGSKA (reference sequence). The CDR3 DNA reads TGCAGTGCTAGGAAGGTAGCCGGTGACGGTGAGCAGTTCTTC. It codes for CSARKVAGDGEQFF.